This T cell receptor (beta chain) came from a study of vaccination and CD4 T cells after COVID-19. In the study overall: Four females and six males made up the convalescents, two of whom were Hispanic.

In this sample, this clonotype turned up once. Its antigen remains unidentified. Once obtained from cultured CD4+ T cells, the DNA was sequenced using the Oncomine TCR Beta short-read assay. TCRdb re-called the PCR reads through MiXCR, storing one row per CDR3 protein. The table lists about 7,300 distinct CDR3 sequences, 40% to 65% of them singletons. The CDR3 consists of 16 residues. CDR1 is SGHAT and CDR2 is FQDESV in the germline V gene (reference sequence). V gave up 4 bases and J gave up 1 base, with 16 bases separating them. Treatment described: approximately nine-day PBMC culture with coronavirus spike peptide pools or control peptides (ViraFEST assay).

Sequenced input: CD4+ T cells from blood, cultured in vitro. The chain carries TRBV11-1 and TRBJ1-1, with D uncertain. This receptor was taken from a human donor who had recovered from COVID-19. The CDR3 region is CASSSTRGPRNTEAFF. DNA for the CDR3: TGTGCCAGCAGCTCCACGCGCGGACCCAGGAACACTGAAGCTTTCTTT.